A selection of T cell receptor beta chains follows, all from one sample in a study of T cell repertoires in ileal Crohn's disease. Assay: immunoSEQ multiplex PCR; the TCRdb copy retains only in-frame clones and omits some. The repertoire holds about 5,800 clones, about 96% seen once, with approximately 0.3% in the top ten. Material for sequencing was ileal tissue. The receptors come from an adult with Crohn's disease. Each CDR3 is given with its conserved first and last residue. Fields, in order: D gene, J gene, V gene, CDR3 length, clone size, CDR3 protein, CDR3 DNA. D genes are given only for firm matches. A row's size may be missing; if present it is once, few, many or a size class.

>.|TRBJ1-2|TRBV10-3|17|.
CAISEGMRGGGNYGYTF
TGTGCCATCAGTGAGGGGATGAGGGGAGGGGGTAACTATGGCTACACCTTC
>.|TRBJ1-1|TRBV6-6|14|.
CASSYSSQALEAFF
TGTGCCAGCAGTTACTCGAGTCAGGCCCTTGAAGCTTTCTTT
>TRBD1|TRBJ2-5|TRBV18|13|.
CASTGQGQETQYF
TGTGCCAGCACGGGACAGGGCCAAGAGACCCAGTACTTC
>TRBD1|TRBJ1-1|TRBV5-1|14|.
CASSPDRANTEAFF
TGCGCCAGCAGCCCGGACAGGGCGAACACTGAAGCTTTCTTT
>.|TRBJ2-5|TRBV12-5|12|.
CASGLQEETQYF
TGTGCTAGTGGTTTGCAGGAAGAGACCCAGTACTTC
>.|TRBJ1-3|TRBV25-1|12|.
CASKTAGNTIYF
TGTGCCAGCAAGACTGCTGGAAACACCATATATTTT
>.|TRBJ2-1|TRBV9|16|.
CASSVGIRDFYNEQFF
TGTGCCAGCAGCGTAGGGATCCGGGACTTTTACAATGAGCAGTTCTTC
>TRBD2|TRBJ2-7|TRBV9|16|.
CASSPLPSGGAYEQYF
TGTGCCAGCAGCCCTCTCCCTAGCGGGGGGGCGTACGAGCAGTACTTC
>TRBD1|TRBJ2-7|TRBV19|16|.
CASSIVGGQGIYEQYF
TGTGCCAGTAGTATAGTCGGAGGACAGGGGATCTACGAGCAGTACTTC
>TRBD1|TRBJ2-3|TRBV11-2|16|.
CASSLQSGTATDTQYF
TGTGCCAGCAGCCTACAATCCGGGACAGCCACAGATACGCAGTATTTT
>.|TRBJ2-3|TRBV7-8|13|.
CASSLISADTQYF
TGTGCCAGCAGCCTGATTAGTGCAGATACGCAGTATTTT
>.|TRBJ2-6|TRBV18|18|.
CASSGPGGPFTGANVLTF
TGTGCCAGCTCAGGACCCGGGGGTCCCTTTACGGGGGCCAACGTCCTGACTTTC
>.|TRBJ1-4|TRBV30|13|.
CAWRRMDGEKLFF
TGTGCCTGGAGGAGGATGGATGGCGAAAAACTGTTTTTT
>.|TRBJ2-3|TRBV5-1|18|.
CASSLEPSAPLRTDTQYF
TGCGCCAGCAGCTTAGAGCCTAGCGCGCCTTTGCGCACAGATACGCAGTATTTT
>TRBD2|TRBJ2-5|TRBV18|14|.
CASSPPSSGETQYF
TGTGCCAGCTCACCACCTTCTAGCGGGGAGACCCAGTACTTC
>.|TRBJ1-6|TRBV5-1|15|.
CASSFGSVYNSPLHF
TGCGCCAGCAGCTTTGGGAGCGTCTATAATTCACCCCTCCACTTT
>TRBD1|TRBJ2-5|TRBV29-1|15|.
CSVDTGQGSGETQYF
TGCAGCGTTGACACGGGACAGGGATCAGGGGAGACCCAGTACTTC
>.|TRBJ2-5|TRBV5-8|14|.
CASSLRRTEETQYF
TGTGCCAGCAGCTTGCGGAGGACGGAAGAGACCCAGTACTTC
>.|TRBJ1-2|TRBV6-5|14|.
CASSLQGFYGSYTF
TGTGCCAGCAGTTTGCAGGGGTTTTATGGAAGCTACACCTTC
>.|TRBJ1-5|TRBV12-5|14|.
CASRGFLRCQPQHF
TGTGCTAGTCGGGGATTCCTGCGGTGTCAGCCCCAGCATTTT
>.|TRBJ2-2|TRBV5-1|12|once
CASSTNTGELFF
TGCGCCAGCAGCACTAACACCGGGGAGCTGTTTTTT
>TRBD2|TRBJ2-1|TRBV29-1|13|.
CSAGTRLGNEQFF
TGCAGCGCCGGGACTAGGTTAGGCAATGAGCAGTTCTTC